This TCR beta chain was identified during a study of shared clonotypes between healthy human individuals. About the research overall: CD8 memory received one plate per donor, CD8 naive two, CD4 memory three and CD4 naive three.

This table comes from immunoSEQ multiplex PCR, and its TCRdb copy is limited to in-frame clones, with some not included. The sample holds approximately 2.5 million clones; more than 85% are singletons and the top ten take roughly 0.39%. To note about this clone: Its antigen is currently unknown.

Study-wide findings and caveats: Sequencing of the sorted subsets was shown by rarefaction to be incomplete despite large depth.

Adults of Caucasian background living in Nashville, Tennessee made up all donors. CD45RA-negative memory and CD45RA+ naive subsets were split from the CD4+ cells. This CDR3 region has 14 residues. The germline V gene encodes CDR1 MDHEN and CDR2 SYDVKM. V lost 6 bases, J lost 4 bases, and 15 bases lay in between. Sequenced: naive CD4+ T cells from PBMCs. The subset here: CD45RA+ positively selected. The V gene is TRBV28, the J gene TRBJ1-1; the D is unclear. The TCR was taken from a man in his late teens or twenties in good health. Some clones in this sample may be carry-over from other donors' samples. CDR3 region: CASRPVSGATEAFF. CDR3 sequence (DNA): TGTGCCAGCAGACCTGTATCGGGCGCCACTGAAGCTTTCTTT.